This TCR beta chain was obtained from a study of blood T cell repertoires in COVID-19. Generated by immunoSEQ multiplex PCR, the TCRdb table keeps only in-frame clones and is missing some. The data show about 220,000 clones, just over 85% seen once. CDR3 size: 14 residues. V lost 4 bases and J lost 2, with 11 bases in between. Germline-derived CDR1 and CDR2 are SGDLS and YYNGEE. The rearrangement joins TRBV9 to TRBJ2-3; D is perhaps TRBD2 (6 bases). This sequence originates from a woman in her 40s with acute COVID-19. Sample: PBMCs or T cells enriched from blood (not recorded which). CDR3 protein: CASSTGTYTDTQYF. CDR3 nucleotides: TGTGCCAGCAGCACCGGGACTTACACAGATACGCAGTATTTT.